This T cell receptor beta chain was sequenced in a study of control samples from healthy donors and cancer patients. Trimming took off 11 bases at V and 11 bases at J, with 19 bases between the two ends. CDR1 is MNHEY, CDR2 SVGAGI, per germline. There are 12 residues in the CDR3. Repertoires were generated with immunoSEQ multiplex PCR, while TCRdb's copy carries only in-frame clones and drops some. The top ten clones hold under 3.5% of a sample with about 70,000 clones, about 94% of them seen once. The sequenced material came from blood. This sequence joins TRBV6-5 and TRBJ2-1; no clear D. The receptor was derived from a woman aged 25-40 years in good health. CDR3 region: CAVSYSPKKQFF. The CDR3 DNA follows: TGTGCCGTCTCCTACAGTCCCAAGAAGCAGTTCTTC.